This TCR beta chain was captured in a study of CD8+ T cells in alopecia areata. Study results and caveats: Scalp sequencing also captures normal skin's resident alphabeta T cells.

Following RNA extraction, reverse transcription yielded cDNA that acted as the sequencing template. Only in-frame clones appear in the TCRdb table, and some are missing; sequencing was by immunoSEQ multiplex PCR. The sample yields under 130,000 clones, 80% to 90% seen once. Treatment specified: oral pan-JAK inhibitor, 5-10 mg twice daily. Lesional scalp tissue (obtained by punch biopsy) and peripheral blood were collected from alopecia areata patients. With regard to this clone: Its antigen is still unknown.

V was trimmed by 4 bases and J by 0 bases, leaving 2 bases between them. Germline V gene lookup returns CDR1 SQVTM and CDR2 ANQGSEA. CDR3 length: 11 residues. This TCR derives from a human donor with alopecia areata. The chain combines TRBV29-1 with TRBJ2-3; D gene uncertain. Specimen: CD8+ T cells sorted from blood, collected at roughly week 30, from a patient treated with tofacitinib. The CDR3 here is CSVVSTDTQYF. In nucleotides, the CDR3 is TGCAGCGTTGTAAGCACAGATACGCAGTATTTT.